The subject of this entry is one T cell receptor (beta chain). The source of the sample is a study of shared T cell receptors in the human thymus. The CDR3 runs 18 residues. The J segment lost 0 bases and the V segment lost 0 bases, leaving 9 bases of the junction unmatched. Germline V gives CDR1 SGDLS, CDR2 YYNGEE. Assay: immunoSEQ multiplex PCR; the TCRdb copy retains only in-frame clones and omits some. This repertoire shows just under 550,000 clones, approximately 80% found once; its top ten account for 0.01% to 0.015%. The same sample was also used in a study of human thymus T cells. That paper adds: Thymic and blood repertoires appeared to show biased V and J gene usage.

The sample was thymocytes. This receptor was identified in a boy under two years old with a congenital heart defect. The chain carries TRBV9 and TRBJ1-1; TRBD1 aligns across 9 bases. The DNA of the CDR3 is TGTGCCAGCAGCGTAGGGGGGGAGAGGGACAGGGTGAACACTGAAGCTTTCTTT. It specifies CASSVGGERDRVNTEAFF.